This T cell receptor (beta chain) is from a study of blood T cell repertoires in COVID-19. For the study at large: The study drew acute and convalescent COVID-19 samples from the United States, Italy and Spain.

The sample holds one count of this clone. The CDR3 extends over 15 amino acids. V trimming: 7 bases; J trimming: 3 bases; junction bases outside the gene matches: 7. CDR1 is LGHDT and CDR2 is YNNKEL in the germline V gene (reference sequence). Sequenced by immunoSEQ multiplex PCR; TCRdb stores in-frame clones only, minus some. Of fewer than 100,000 clones listed, roughly 80% were seen once; the top ten hold approximately 12%. Sequencing used peripheral blood. The TCR was taken from a man between 50 and 59 years old with acute or convalescent COVID-19. V and J are TRBV3-1 (or the pseudogene TRBV3-2) and TRBJ2-1, with TRBD2 identical over 9 bases. CDR3 protein: CASTRGLADYNEQFF. CDR3 nucleotide sequence: TGTGCCAGCACTAGGGGACTAGCAGACTACAATGAGCAGTTCTTC.